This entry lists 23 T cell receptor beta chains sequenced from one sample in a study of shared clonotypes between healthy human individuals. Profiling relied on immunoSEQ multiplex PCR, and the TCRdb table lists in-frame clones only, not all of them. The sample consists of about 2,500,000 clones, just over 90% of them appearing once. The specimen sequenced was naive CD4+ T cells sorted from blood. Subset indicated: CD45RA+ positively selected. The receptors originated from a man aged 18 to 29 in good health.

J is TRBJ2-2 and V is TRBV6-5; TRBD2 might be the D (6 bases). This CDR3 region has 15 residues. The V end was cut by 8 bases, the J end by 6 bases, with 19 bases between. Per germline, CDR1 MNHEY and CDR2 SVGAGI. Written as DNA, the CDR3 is TGTGCCAGCGGGGACTTGGGGACGAGGCCCGGGGAGCTGTTTTTT. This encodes CASGDLGTRPGELFF.

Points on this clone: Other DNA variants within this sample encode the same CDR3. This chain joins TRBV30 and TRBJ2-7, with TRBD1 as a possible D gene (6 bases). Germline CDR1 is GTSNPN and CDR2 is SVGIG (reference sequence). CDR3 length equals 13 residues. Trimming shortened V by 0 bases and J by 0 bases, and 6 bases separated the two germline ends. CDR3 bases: TGTGCCTGGAGTGTGGGACACTCCTACGAGCAGTACTTC. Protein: CAWSVGHSYEQYF.

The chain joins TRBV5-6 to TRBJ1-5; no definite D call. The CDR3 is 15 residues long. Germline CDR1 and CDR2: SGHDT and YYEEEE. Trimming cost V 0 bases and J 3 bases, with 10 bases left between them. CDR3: CASSLGVRYNQPQHF. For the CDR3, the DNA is TGTGCCAGCAGCTTGGGTGTCAGGTACAATCAGCCCCAGCATTTT.

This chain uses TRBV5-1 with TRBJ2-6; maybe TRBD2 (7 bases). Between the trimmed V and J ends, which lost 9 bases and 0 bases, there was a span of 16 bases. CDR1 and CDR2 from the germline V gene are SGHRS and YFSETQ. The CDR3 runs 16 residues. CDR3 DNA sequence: TGCGCCATCAAGCCGGGGGGCAGCTCTGGGGCCAACGTCCTGACTTTC. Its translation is CAIKPGGSSGANVLTF.

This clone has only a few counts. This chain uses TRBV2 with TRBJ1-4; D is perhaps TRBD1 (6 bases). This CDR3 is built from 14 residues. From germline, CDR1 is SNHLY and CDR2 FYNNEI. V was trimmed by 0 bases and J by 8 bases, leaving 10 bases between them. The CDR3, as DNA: TGTGCCAGCAGTGAAGCGTGGCAGGGGGAAAAACTGTTTTTT. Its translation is CASSEAWQGEKLFF.

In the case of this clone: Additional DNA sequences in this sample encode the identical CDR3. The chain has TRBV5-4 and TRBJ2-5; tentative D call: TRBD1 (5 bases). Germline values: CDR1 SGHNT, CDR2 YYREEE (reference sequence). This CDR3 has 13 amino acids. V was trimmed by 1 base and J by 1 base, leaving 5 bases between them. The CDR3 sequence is CASSLQGQETQYF. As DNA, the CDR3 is TGTGCCAGCAGCTTGCAGGGCCAAGAGACCCAGTACTTC.

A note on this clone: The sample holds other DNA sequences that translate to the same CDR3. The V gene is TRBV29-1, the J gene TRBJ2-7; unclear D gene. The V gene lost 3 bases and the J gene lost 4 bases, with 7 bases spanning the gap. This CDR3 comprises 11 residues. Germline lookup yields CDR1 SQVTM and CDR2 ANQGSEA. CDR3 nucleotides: TGCAGCGTTGATTCTGGATACGAGCAGTACTTC. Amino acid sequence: CSVDSGYEQYF.

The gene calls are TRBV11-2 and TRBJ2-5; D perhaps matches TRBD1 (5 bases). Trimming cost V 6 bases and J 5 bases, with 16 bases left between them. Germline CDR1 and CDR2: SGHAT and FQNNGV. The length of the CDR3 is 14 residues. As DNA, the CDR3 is TGTGCCAGCAGACCCCAGGGATCTATGGAGACCCAGTACTTC. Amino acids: CASRPQGSMETQYF.

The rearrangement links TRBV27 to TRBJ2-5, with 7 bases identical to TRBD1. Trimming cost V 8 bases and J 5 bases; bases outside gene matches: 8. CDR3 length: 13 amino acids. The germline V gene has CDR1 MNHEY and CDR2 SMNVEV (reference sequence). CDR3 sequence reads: CASGQGGWETQYF. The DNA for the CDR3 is TGTGCCAGCGGTCAAGGGGGCTGGGAGACCCAGTACTTC.

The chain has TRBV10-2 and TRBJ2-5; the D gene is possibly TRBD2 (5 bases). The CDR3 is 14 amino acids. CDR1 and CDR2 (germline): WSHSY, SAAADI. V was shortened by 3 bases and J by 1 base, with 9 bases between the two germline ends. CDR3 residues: CASSESGRQETQYF. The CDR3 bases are TGCGCCAGCAGTGAAAGCGGTCGCCAAGAGACCCAGTACTTC.

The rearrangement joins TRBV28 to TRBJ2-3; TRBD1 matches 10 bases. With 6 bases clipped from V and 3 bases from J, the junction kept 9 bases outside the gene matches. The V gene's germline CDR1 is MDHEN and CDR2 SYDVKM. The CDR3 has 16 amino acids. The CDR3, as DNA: TGTGCCAGCAGCGACCGGACAGGGGGGAAGACAGATACGCAGTATTTT. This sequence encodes CASSDRTGGKTDTQYF.

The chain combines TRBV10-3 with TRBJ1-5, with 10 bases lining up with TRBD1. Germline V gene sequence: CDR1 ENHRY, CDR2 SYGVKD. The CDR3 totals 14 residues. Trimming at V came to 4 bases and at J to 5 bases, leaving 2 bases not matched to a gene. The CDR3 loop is CAISVTGGDQPQHF. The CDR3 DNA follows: TGTGCCATCAGTGTGACAGGGGGCGATCAGCCCCAGCATTTT.

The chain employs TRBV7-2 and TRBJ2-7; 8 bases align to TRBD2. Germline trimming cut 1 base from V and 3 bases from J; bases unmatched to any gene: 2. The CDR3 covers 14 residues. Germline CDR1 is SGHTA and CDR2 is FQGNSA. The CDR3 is CASSLVGTSYEQYF. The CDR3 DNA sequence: TGTGCCAGCAGCTTAGTTGGGACTAGCTACGAGCAGTACTTC.

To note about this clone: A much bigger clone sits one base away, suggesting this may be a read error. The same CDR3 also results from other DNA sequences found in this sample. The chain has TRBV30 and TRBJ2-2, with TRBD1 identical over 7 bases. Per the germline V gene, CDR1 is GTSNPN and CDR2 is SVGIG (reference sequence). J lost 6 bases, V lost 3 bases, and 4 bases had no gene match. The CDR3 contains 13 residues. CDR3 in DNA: TGTGCCTGGAGGGTAGGGGGCGCCGGGGAGCTGTTTTTT. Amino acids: CAWRVGGAGELFF.

In DNA, the CDR3 is TGCGCCAGCTCACAGGACGCTAGCACAGATACGCAGTATTTT. Translated: CASSQDASTDTQYF. The chain couples TRBV10-1 to TRBJ2-3, with D perhaps TRBD1 (5 bases). The V end lost 8 bases, the J end lost 0 bases, and 12 bases lay between the germline ends. The CDR3 is made up of 14 amino acids. CDR1 is WNHNN and CDR2 is SYGVQD in the germline V gene (reference sequence).

CDR3 amino acids: CASSPGLAGDNGELFF. The CDR3 DNA reads TGCGCCAGCAGCCCGGGACTAGCGGGAGATAACGGGGAGCTGTTTTTT. This chain uses TRBV5-1 with TRBJ2-2, with 14 bases aligning to TRBD2. The V segment lost 4 bases and the J segment 7 bases; nucleotides outside the gene matches: 6. The CDR3 runs to 16 residues. The germline V gene has CDR1 SGHRS and CDR2 YFSETQ.

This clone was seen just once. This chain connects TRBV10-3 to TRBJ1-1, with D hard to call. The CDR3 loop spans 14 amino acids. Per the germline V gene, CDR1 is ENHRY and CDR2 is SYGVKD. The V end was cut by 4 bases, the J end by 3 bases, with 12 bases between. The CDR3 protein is CAISADLVDTEAFF. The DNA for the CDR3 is TGTGCCATCAGTGCAGACCTGGTGGACACTGAAGCTTTCTTT.

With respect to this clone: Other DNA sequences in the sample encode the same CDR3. CDR3: CASSTNTGELFF. Here the CDR3 DNA reads TGTGCCAGCAGCACAAACACCGGGGAGCTGTTTTTT. V gene TRBV28 combines with J gene TRBJ2-2; no definite D call. CDR1 and CDR2 from the germline V gene are MDHEN and SYDVKM. The CDR3 totals 12 residues. Trimming removed 6 bases from V and 2 bases from J, with 4 bases in between.

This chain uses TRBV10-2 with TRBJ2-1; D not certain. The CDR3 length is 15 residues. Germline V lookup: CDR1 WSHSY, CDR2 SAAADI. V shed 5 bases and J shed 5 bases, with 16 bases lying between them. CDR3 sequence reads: CASSRRISLHNEQFF. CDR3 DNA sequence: TGCGCCAGCAGTCGACGGATTAGCCTACACAATGAGCAGTTCTTC.

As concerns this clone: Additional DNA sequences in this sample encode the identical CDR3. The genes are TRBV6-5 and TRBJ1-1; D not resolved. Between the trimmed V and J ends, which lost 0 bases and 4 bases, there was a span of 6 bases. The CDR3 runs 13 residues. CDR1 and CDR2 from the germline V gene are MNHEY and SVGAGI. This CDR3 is CASSYSRRTEAFF. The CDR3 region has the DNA TGTGCCAGCAGTTACTCGAGGCGCACTGAAGCTTTCTTT.

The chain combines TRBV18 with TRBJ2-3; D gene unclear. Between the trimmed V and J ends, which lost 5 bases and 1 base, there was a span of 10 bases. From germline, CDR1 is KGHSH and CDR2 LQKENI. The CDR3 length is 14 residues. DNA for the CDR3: TGTGCCAGCTCAACCTCAGTAGGCACAGATACGCAGTATTTT. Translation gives CASSTSVGTDTQYF.

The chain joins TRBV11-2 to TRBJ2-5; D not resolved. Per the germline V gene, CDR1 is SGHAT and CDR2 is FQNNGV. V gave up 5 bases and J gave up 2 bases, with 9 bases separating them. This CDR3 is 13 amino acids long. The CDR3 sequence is CASSQTIQETQYF. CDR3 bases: TGTGCCAGCAGCCAAACCATACAAGAGACCCAGTACTTC.

CDR3 DNA: TGCAGCGTTCAGACAGGGGGAGGTAATTCACCCCTCCACTTT. As protein: CSVQTGGGNSPLHF. The V and J genes are TRBV29-1 and TRBJ1-6, with TRBD1 identical over 9 bases. The CDR3 length is 14 residues. CDR1 and CDR2 (germline): SQVTM, ANQGSEA. Losses at the gene ends were 5 bases for V and 6 bases for J; bases not matched to a gene: 5.